This T cell receptor beta chain was recovered during a study of blood T cell repertoires in COVID-19. Whole-study context: PBMCs, B-cell-depleted T cells, or T cells were the source of the cDNA or gDNA that made up the material.

This CDR3 contains 17 residues. V was pared by 6 bases and J by 1 base, with 21 bases between. CDR1 is SGHRS and CDR2 is YFSETQ in the germline V gene. Authors' data handling: How many nucleated cells were present was estimated from reference gene primer amplification. The method was immunoSEQ multiplex PCR; TCRdb's version includes in-frame clones alone and lacks a portion of them. From that table come the V and J calls and clone size; the DNA was used to work out D and trimming. Of 310,000 or so clones detected, about 87% appear once; the ten largest clones hold roughly 8.9%. Seattle cases were enrolled at active infection and followed longitudinally.

The gene calls are TRBV5-1 and TRBJ2-3, with TRBD2 as a possible D gene (5 bases). The sequencing sample was made of peripheral blood. The TCR comes from a man between 25 and 39 years old with COVID-19, enrolled during active disease. CDR3 residues: CASTQRPRVGGTDTQYF. The CDR3 nucleotides are TGCGCCAGCACCCAAAGGCCAAGGGTCGGGGGCACAGATACGCAGTATTTT.